This T cell receptor beta chain was recorded in a study of glioma-infiltrating T cells after dendritic cell vaccination (dated by TCRdb to the mid-2010s). In terms of the full investigation: Of the approximately 15 glioblastoma patients in the cohort, all drawn from Phase I and II dendritic cell vaccination trials, 9 were newly diagnosed and 6 had recurrent disease. Between the early 2000s and the early 2010s, the patients were given dendritic cell vaccination pulsed with autologous tumor lysate. TCR sequencing metrics, including TIL content and tumor-blood repertoire overlap, were correlated with survival after dendritic cell vaccination. To make the vaccine, monocyte-derived dendritic cells were cultured for approximately 7 days with IL-4 and GM-CSF and then pulsed overnight with autologous tumor lysate. Tumor-infiltrating lymphocyte content was quantified and tumor and blood repertoires were compared in dendritic cell-vaccinated glioblastoma patients by deep sequencing of TCR beta CDR3 regions. Patients received three intradermal dendritic cell vaccine injections at biweekly intervals in the arm below the axilla. General study outcomes and caveats: The cohort was small and heterogeneous, and full blood and tumor sets were available for few patients, with initial-recurrent tumor pairs available for even fewer patients. No direct relationship between TCR clonality and survival was found, suggesting that a diverse polyclonal response may matter. The response model built on TCR overlap across three groups was characterized as speculative, with prospective validation still needed. Higher estimated pretreatment TIL content predicted longer time to progression and overall survival after dendritic cell vaccination.

Using the immunoSEQ assay, TCRB CDR3 regions were amplified from 2 to 2.5 micrograms of genomic DNA, or from all available DNA when less than that was on hand. Multiplex PCR used 60 forward primers for TCR V beta segments and 13 reverse primers for J beta segments. To estimate the number of reads per starting template, synthetic control templates were added to each sample at limiting dilution. The Illumina HiSeq System generated 87 bp sequencing reads. The paper's data handling went like this. PCR and sequencing errors were removed by a nearest neighbor algorithm that merged closely related sequences. TCR overlap was defined as the percentage of unique tumor TCR beta sequences that were also present in the same patient's peripheral blood. TCRdb provides this immuneACCESS table in a form limited to in-frame rearrangements. Some clones are lacking; in checked studies, under half of them reflect an unresolved V gene, and why the rest are absent is not known. V and J calls and clone size are as listed in that table; D and trimming were resolved from the DNA. Counted in this sample were 85,000 to 110,000 clones; 81% of them appeared once. The ten top clones hold about 12% of the sample.

Patients were selected for having adequate residual fresh-frozen tumor tissue and more than two years of available survival data. Although molecular status otherwise differed among the glioblastoma patients, no patient had an isocitrate dehydrogenase mutation. PBMC were collected before vaccination, two weeks after the third vaccination, and at tumor progression when it occurred. The Qiagen DNeasy Blood extraction Kit was used to extract genomic DNA. Of note for this clone: This clone's antigen is unknown. The record has no base qualities; no much larger clone is one base away.

The CDR3 goes from the cysteine to the phenylalanine over 17 residues. Here the CDR3 DNA is all that survives: 51 bases in frame from base 1. The chain was built from TRBV12-1 and TRBJ1-5. TRBV12-1 is a documented pseudogene. This material consisted of blood, taken before dendritic cell vaccination. The clonotype originates from a human donor with glioblastoma. DNA sequence: TGTGCCAGCAACAGCCCCGCCCCGCGGGGACCCTATCAGCCCCAGCATTTT. This codes for CASNSPAPRGPYQPQHF.